The entry below describes one TCR beta chain. Antigen specificity is unknown. V was clipped by 3 bases and J by 10 bases, with 11 bases between them. From germline, CDR1 is SGHAT and CDR2 FQDESV (reference sequence). CDR3 length equals 12 residues. The data belong to a study of blood T cells in healthy people across ages. General study results and limits: TCR beta diversity, measured per million T cells, fell in a roughly linear way with age.

PBMCs numbering at least 6.5 million were isolated per sample. Alongside a J-beta primer mix, a sample-barcoded 5' primer served in a second PCR lasting roughly 6 to 11 cycles. Carrying 12 random nucleotides, a template-switch adaptor labeled each individual cDNA molecule. TCRdb re-called the 5' RACE reads with MiXCR, one entry per CDR3 protein. Of about 780,000 distinct CDR3 sequences detected, approximately 65% appear once; the ten largest clones hold about 27%. The J gene is TRBJ2-3, the V gene TRBV11-1; TRBD1 is a possible D gene (5 bases). This clonotype was obtained from a man younger than 45 in good health. Sample: blood. The CDR3 protein is CASSLLTASQYF. Here the CDR3 DNA reads TGTGCCAGCAGCTTGCTGACAGCGTCGCAGTATTTT.